This entry features one T cell receptor beta chain sequence. The record originates from a study of blood T cell repertoires in COVID-19. Study overall: COVID-19 samples collected from the United States, Italy and Spain covered acute and convalescent phases. Sources were T cells, B-cell-depleted T cells, or PBMCs; the material itself was cDNA or gDNA.

The CDR3 totals 17 residues. The germline V gene encodes CDR1 SGHTA and CDR2 FQGNSA. J gave up 7 bases and V 1 base, and 13 bases lay outside the gene matches. Per the authors' pipeline: Estimated nucleated cell counts came from reference gene primer amplification. The assay was immunoSEQ multiplex PCR, and TCRdb's table has in-frame clones only and misses some. V and J calls and clone size follow that table, whereas D and trimming were derived from the DNA. The sample records approximately 200,000 clones, roughly 85% being singletons. This clonotype was sampled from a man between 60 and 70 years old with acute or convalescent COVID-19. This chain connects TRBV7-2 to TRBJ2-3, with TRBD2 identical over 8 bases. Source material: peripheral blood. CDR3 nucleotides: TGTGCCAGCAGCTTAGTGGGGGGCCCGACTAGCGTAAATACGCAGTATTTT. It is translated as CASSLVGGPTSVNTQYF.